This TCR beta chain was captured in a study of breast tumors, draining lymph nodes, adjacent tissues. Regarding the study as a whole: Tumor repertoires ranked between lymph nodes and nontumor tissue in diversity, with V and J gene preferences.

TCRdb re-analysed the multiplex PCR reads in MiXCR, keeping a single row per CDR3 protein. The sample yields approximately 150,000 distinct CDR3 sequences, roughly a third seen once. Samples came from axillary lymph nodes draining the breast cancer. This clonotype occurred many times. The target antigen is unknown. This CDR3 spans 12 amino acids. V lost 6 bases, J lost 6 bases, and 12 bases lay in between. Looked up from germline, CDR1 is SNHLY and CDR2 is FYNNEI. The sample consisted of axillary lymph node tissue. The V and J genes are TRBV2 and TRBJ2-7; D gene unclear. The sequence was obtained from a female donor with breast cancer. Some clones in this sample may be carry-over from other donors' samples. CDR3 in amino acids: CASRPVPGEQYF. In DNA form, the CDR3 reads TGTGCCAGCAGACCCGTCCCGGGCGAGCAGTACTTC.